Shown below are 23 T cell receptor beta chains from a single sample sequenced in a study of blood T cell repertoires in COVID-19. Assay used: immunoSEQ multiplex PCR; TCRdb lists only in-frame clones, some missing. This sample has 250,000 to 350,000 clones, with 86% found just once. The material sequenced was peripheral blood. Source of these receptors: a woman between 45 and 65 years old with acute or convalescent COVID-19.

The chain couples TRBV7-8 to TRBJ1-1; TRBD1 is a possible D gene (6 bases). Germline CDR1 and CDR2: SGHVS and FQNEAQ. This CDR3 has 14 amino acids. V was clipped by 4 bases and J by 1 base, with 10 bases between them. For the CDR3, the DNA is TGTGCCAGCAGCTCCCAGACAGGGAACACTGAAGCTTTCTTT. Translation: CASSSQTGNTEAFF. The whole variable domain, remainder taken from reference TRBV7-8 and TRBJ1-1, is GAGVSQSPRYKVAKRGQDVALRCDPISGHVSLFWYQQALGQGPEFLTYFQNEAQLDKSGLPSDRFFAERPEGSVSTLKIQRTQQEDSAVYLCASSSQTGNTEAFFGQGTRLTVV.

This chain joins TRBV6-1 and TRBJ2-7; tentative D call: TRBD1 (5 bases). This CDR3 is 12 amino acids long. Germline V CDR1 and CDR2: MNHNS, SASEGT. The V and J ends lost 2 bases and 6 bases respectively, with 8 bases between them. The DNA for the CDR3 is TGTGCCAGCAGTGAACAGGGATCCGAGCAGTACTTC. This codes for CASSEQGSEQYF.

This chain connects TRBV5-1 to TRBJ1-1, with D perhaps TRBD1 (6 bases). Trimming left V 3 bases short and J 0 bases short, with 9 bases between. CDR3 size: 14 residues. From germline, CDR1 is SGHRS and CDR2 YFSETQ. This CDR3 is CASSWDTMNTEAFF. In DNA, the CDR3 is TGCGCCAGCAGCTGGGACACGATGAACACTGAAGCTTTCTTT.

This rearrangement joins TRBV5-6 to TRBJ1-4; 7 nucleotides match TRBD1. The CDR3 length is 17 residues. Germline assignment: CDR1 SGHDT and CDR2 YYEEEE. V shed 0 bases, J shed 3 bases, and the junction held 8 bases outside the gene matches. The CDR3 loop is CASSLGQGEGANEKLFF. Here the CDR3 DNA reads TGTGCCAGCAGCTTGGGACAGGGCGAAGGAGCTAATGAAAAACTGTTTTTT.

The chain couples TRBV15 to TRBJ1-4; maybe TRBD1 (6 bases). V was clipped by 7 bases and J by 5 bases, with 8 bases between them. Germline CDR1 reads LNHNV; CDR2 reads YYDKDF (reference sequence). The CDR3 consists of 12 residues. The CDR3 DNA reads as TGTGCCACCACTACAGGGAATGAAAAACTGTTTTTT. Translation: CATTTGNEKLFF. Combining the CDR3 with reference TRBV15 and TRBJ1-4 gives the whole variable domain DAMVIQNPRYQVTQFGKPVTLSCSQTLNHNVMYWYQQKSSQAPKLLFHYYDKDFNNEADTPDNFQSRRPNTSFCFLDIRSPGLGDTAMYLCATTTGNEKLFFGSGTQLSVL.

This chain uses TRBV5-1 with TRBJ1-2; 12 nucleotides agree with TRBD1. Germline V gives CDR1 SGHRS, CDR2 YFSETQ. V lost 0 bases and J lost 6; bases outside the gene matches: 3. The length of the CDR3 is 15 residues. CDR3 sequence: CASSLEGQGADGYTF. CDR3 DNA sequence: TGCGCCAGCAGCTTGGAGGGACAGGGGGCGGATGGCTACACCTTC.

The chain couples TRBV5-4 to TRBJ2-7, with 10 nucleotides matching TRBD2. J gave up 9 bases and V 6 bases, and 15 bases lay outside the gene matches. The germline CDR1 and CDR2 sequences are SGHNT and YYREEE (reference sequence). The CDR3 loop spans 15 amino acids. The CDR3 DNA is TGTGCCAGCACCCTAAACGGACTAGCGGTGGGGGTGCAGTACTTC. Its protein product is CASTLNGLAVGVQYF.

In nucleotides, the CDR3 is TGCGCCAGCAGCTTGGCCCAGCGAGAGGCCGGGGAGCTGTTTTTT. Translating it yields CASSLAQREAGELFF. The chain combines TRBV5-1 with TRBJ2-2; D is unresolved. The germline V and J ends were trimmed by 0 bases and 6 bases, with 12 bases remaining between them. The CDR3 extends over 15 amino acids. Germline V gene lookup returns CDR1 SGHRS and CDR2 YFSETQ.

This clone was picked up a small number of times. The chain employs TRBV7-2 and TRBJ1-2; 7 positions agree with TRBD1. Germline assignment: CDR1 SGHTA and CDR2 FQGNSA. This CDR3 comprises 14 residues. The V segment lost 5 bases and the J segment 8 bases; nucleotides outside the gene matches: 11. CDR3 DNA sequence: TGTGCCAGCAGCCCCTCCCAGGACAGGAGGGGCTACACCTTC. As protein: CASSPSQDRRGYTF.

There are many counts of this clone. The rearrangement uses TRBV28 and TRBJ2-7, with 8 bases matching TRBD1. With 6 bases clipped from V and 2 bases from J, the junction kept 12 bases outside the gene matches. Germline CDR1 reads MDHEN; CDR2 reads SYDVKM. CDR3 length: 16 residues. The CDR3 DNA reads TGTGCCAGCAGCAACCCGACAGGGGCCAGGACCTACGAGCAGTACTTC. This sequence encodes CASSNPTGARTYEQYF.

The gene calls are TRBV29-1 and TRBJ2-5, with D perhaps TRBD1 (6 bases). Deletions cut 4 bases from V and 5 bases from J, with 17 bases between. Germline V lookup: CDR1 SQVTM, CDR2 ANQGSEA. The CDR3 is made up of 14 amino acids. The CDR3 bases are TGCAGCGTTGCGAGCGGAGCTGGGGGCGAGACCCAGTACTTC. Its translation: CSVASGAGGETQYF.

This CDR3 reads CASSGGQLEYIQYF. The CDR3 coding sequence is TGTGCCAGCAGTGGGGGACAGTTAGAGTACATTCAGTACTTC. The V call is TRBV28, the J call TRBJ2-4, with 7 bases that match TRBD1. Germline CDR1 and CDR2: MDHEN and SYDVKM. The CDR3 has 14 residues. Unmatched junction bases numbered 9, after V lost 5 bases and J lost 8 bases.

The rearrangement links TRBV4-1 to TRBJ1-5; D unresolved. Trimming stripped 1 base from V and 1 base from J, with 11 bases between. There are 16 residues in the CDR3. Germline-derived CDR1 and CDR2 are MGHRA and YSYEKL. The CDR3 sequence is CASSQVAERSNQPQHF. The DNA for the CDR3 is TGCGCCAGCAGCCAAGTAGCGGAGAGGAGCAATCAGCCCCAGCATTTT.

This clone was picked up a small number of times. The chain has TRBV7-3 and TRBJ2-7; D is possibly TRBD2 (7 bases). CDR1 is SGHTA and CDR2 is FQGTGA in the germline V gene. The germline V and J ends were trimmed by 6 bases and 2 bases, with 14 bases remaining between them. The CDR3 runs to 14 residues. The CDR3 protein is CASSIMGGPYEQYF. CDR3 DNA sequence: TGTGCCAGCAGTATAATGGGGGGGCCCTACGAGCAGTACTTC. The full variable domain, completed using reference TRBV7-3 and TRBJ2-7, is GAGVSQTPSNKVTEKGKYVELRCDPISGHTALYWYRQSLGQGPEFLIYFQGTGAADDSGLPNDRFFAVRPEGSVSTLKIQRTERGDSAVYLCASSIMGGPYEQYFGPGTRLTVT.

This chain connects TRBV7-2 to TRBJ2-3; the match to TRBD2 covers 12 bases. The CDR3 runs 19 residues. Per germline, CDR1 SGHTA and CDR2 FQGNSA. V gave up 1 base and J gave up 3 bases; unmatched junction bases: 11. The CDR3 region is CASSLVTASGRVGTDTQYF. The CDR3 DNA sequence: TGTGCCAGCAGCTTAGTTACGGCTAGCGGGAGGGTGGGGACAGATACGCAGTATTTT. Using reference TRBV7-2 and TRBJ2-3 for the parts outside the CDR3, the full variable domain is GAGVSQSPSNKVTEKGKDVELRCDPISGHTALYWYRQSLGQGLEFLIYFQGNSAPDKSGLPSDRFSAERTGGSVSTLTIQRTQQEDSAVYLCASSLVTASGRVGTDTQYFGPGTRLTVL.

The CDR3 reads CASSLPGGQPQHF. The CDR3 nucleotides read TGTGCCAGCAGCTTACCAGGGGGTCAGCCCCAGCATTTT. The V gene is TRBV7-9, the J gene TRBJ1-5, with TRBD1 matching 7 bases. Germline V CDR1 and CDR2: SEHNR, FQNEAQ (reference sequence). J lost 6 bases, V lost 2 bases, and 1 base had no gene match. The CDR3 runs to 13 residues.

V gene TRBV6-6 combines with J gene TRBJ2-2; D remains ambiguous. The CDR3 consists of 14 residues. Trimming took 6 bases from V and 4 from J, leaving 12 bases between them. Germline loops: CDR1 MNHNY, CDR2 SVGAGI (reference sequence). CDR3: CASSVLIGTGELFF. The DNA of the CDR3 is TGTGCCAGCAGCGTCCTAATCGGCACCGGGGAGCTGTTTTTT.

V and J are TRBV15 and TRBJ2-7, with D uncertain. Germline values: CDR1 LNHNV, CDR2 YYDKDF (reference sequence). This CDR3 is built from 13 residues. Between the trimmed V and J ends, which lost 4 bases and 2 bases, there was a span of 9 bases. The CDR3 DNA is TGTGCCACCAGCACAGAACAGACCTACGAGCAGTACTTC. Its protein is CATSTEQTYEQYF. The variable domain in full, with the rest retrieved from reference TRBV15 and TRBJ2-7, is DAMVIQNPRYQVTQFGKPVTLSCSQTLNHNVMYWYQQKSSQAPKLLFHYYDKDFNNEADTPDNFQSRRPNTSFCFLDIRSPGLGDTAMYLCATSTEQTYEQYFGPGTRLTVT.

The chain is built from TRBV5-6 and TRBJ2-7; D is unresolved. V was cut by 0 bases and J by 4 bases, with 5 bases left in between. The CDR3 contains 12 residues. Per germline, CDR1 SGHDT and CDR2 YYEEEE. The CDR3 sequence: CASSLAEYEQYF. CDR3 bases: TGTGCCAGCAGCTTGGCAGAATACGAGCAGTACTTC.

V gene TRBV27 combines with J gene TRBJ1-1; perhaps TRBD1 as D (5 bases). V was shortened by 2 bases and J by 5 bases, with 12 bases between the two germline ends. The CDR3 runs to 14 residues. Germline values: CDR1 MNHEY, CDR2 SMNVEV (reference sequence). CDR3 DNA: TGTGCCAGCAGTTTAGTCACCCGGGGGACTGAAGCTTTCTTT. Protein: CASSLVTRGTEAFF.

The chain recombines TRBV6-6 with TRBJ1-5; the D is unclear. CDR3 length: 13 amino acids. Trimming shortened V by 6 bases and J by 4 bases, and 10 bases separated the two germline ends. Germline V gene sequence: CDR1 MNHNY, CDR2 SVGAGI (reference sequence). The CDR3 sequence is CASRRGLNQPQHF. The CDR3, as DNA: TGTGCCAGCAGACGAGGGCTTAATCAGCCCCAGCATTTT.

The V and J genes are TRBV18 and TRBJ2-5, with D uncertain. The CDR3 length is 15 residues. The germline V gene encodes CDR1 KGHSH and CDR2 LQKENI. The V end lost 0 bases, the J end lost 1 base, and 9 bases lay between the germline ends. The CDR3 bases are TGTGCCAGCTCACCACCGGGTAACAGCCAAGAGACCCAGTACTTC. Encoded protein: CASSPPGNSQETQYF.

As concerns this clone: Germline and junction disagree at one end, which may indicate a read error. The chain combines TRBV18 with TRBJ1-1; D remains unclear. The CDR3 totals 15 residues. Looked up from germline, CDR1 is KGHSH and CDR2 is LQKENI. CDR3 loop: CANSPTLEMNTEAFF. The CDR3 DNA reads TGTGCCAACTCACCAACTCTAGAGATGAACACTGAAGCTTTCTTT. The full variable domain, rest sourced from reference TRBV18 and TRBJ1-1, is NAGVMQNPRHLVRRRGQEARLRCSPMKGHSHVYWYRQLPEEGLKFMVYLQKENIIDESGMPKERFSAEFPKEGPSILRIQQVVRGDSAAYFCANSPTLEMNTEAFFGQGTRLTVV.